The clone carrying this T cell receptor (beta chain) has a count of ten or more. Its antigen is still unknown. The junction and the germline gene differ at one end; a read error may be behind it. The sample originates from a study of T cells in Graves' hyperthyroidism and ophthalmopathy. Study-level background: Peripheral blood draws took place at initial diagnosis, ahead of any treatment.

General study points: Before onset, by a median of around six months, the model predicted ophthalmopathy.

RNA transcripts served as the template for amplifying TCR beta CDR3 regions. The TCR CDR3 was amplified in a first-round RT-PCR using the HTBI primer set. TCRdb reprocessed the multiplex PCR reads via MiXCR and lists one record per CDR3 protein. The sample has around 700,000 distinct CDR3 sequences; approximately 18% are singletons. It was uncontrolled infection, other autoimmune disease, pregnancy or lactation that excluded patients. Clinical symptoms, serum thyroxine and TRAb, thyroid ultrasound and orbital computed tomography were used for the diagnoses. Germline CDR1 reads KGHSH; CDR2 reads LQKENI. This CDR3 spans 17 amino acids.

Sequencing input: blood. This clonotype originated in a woman aged 45-65 years with Graves' hyperthyroidism that later progressed to Graves' ophthalmopathy. This chain connects TRBV18 to TRBJ1-3, with D hard to call. CDR3 nucleotides: TGTGCCAGCTCACCTTCACAAGGTTCACAGACTGGAAACGCCATATATTTT. Translating it yields CASSPSQGSQTGNAIYF.